Sequencing of this T cell receptor (beta chain) was carried out in a study of human T cells and chemical hapten exposure. This CDR3 contains 13 residues. The V gene lost 1 base and the J gene lost 7 bases, with 7 bases spanning the gap. CDR1 and CDR2 (germline): SGHVS, FNYEAQ. This clonotype showed up many times. Its target is unknown. The time point is: pre-sensitization, week 0. Treatment in this sample: therapeutic diphenylcyclopropenone sensitization with weekly scalp DPC. Individual cDNA molecules each carried unique molecular identifiers attached by the library. TCRdb reprocessed the RACE reads with MiXCR, giving one entry per CDR3 protein. The table includes roughly 380,000 distinct CDR3 sequences, more than 4.5% detected once. Findings and limits, study-wide: PT1 expanded TCR numbers rose with patch test score. TCRs above 1 in 1000 frequency did not change with DPC sensitization.

The rearrangement links TRBV7-6 to TRBJ2-2; D not certain. This receptor was identified in a woman in her forties or fifties with alopecia areata. Some clones in this sample may be carry-over from other donors' samples. The material was whole blood, obtained in connection with sensitization to the hapten diphenylcyclopropenone (DPC). CDR3 residues: CASSLEWDGELFF. CDR3 DNA sequence: TGTGCCAGCAGCTTAGAATGGGACGGGGAGCTGTTTTTT.